These T cell receptor beta chains were read from a single sample in a study of CD8 T cells in ankylosing spondylitis. TCRdb called the 5' RACE reads again in MiXCR, with one record for every CDR3 protein. The sample lists about 92,000 distinct CDR3 sequences, just under 9% occurring once. The sequencing sample was made of blood, either unsorted or a sorted T cell fraction (not recorded which). The source of these receptors is a male donor with ankylosing spondylitis or in good health (not recorded which). Both conserved end residues are part of each CDR3. The D gene is left open where the match is weak. Rows give clone size only sometimes, using once, few, many, or a class for an expanded clone.

TGTGCCAGCAGTTTAGGGCAGGGGCCCCAAGAGACCCAGTACTTC	CASSLGQGPQETQYF	-	TRBV12-3/TRBV12-4	-	TRBJ2-5	15
TGTGCTAGCAGCTTAGCAGAGTCCTACGAGCAGTACTTC	CASSLAESYEQYF	many	TRBV7-7	-	TRBJ2-7	13
TGTGCCAGCAGCCCCGGGACTAGCTGGGTCTTC	CASSPGTSWVF	many	TRBV5-4	TRBD2	TRBJ2-1	11
TGCAGTGCTAGCCTTAGACAGTTTCAAGATAATTCACCCCTCCACTTT	CSASLRQFQDNSPLHF	many	TRBV20-1	-	TRBJ1-6	16
TGCAGCGTTGAAGATCCGGGACAGGGCTACAATGAGCAGTTCTTC	CSVEDPGQGYNEQFF	many	TRBV29-1	TRBD1	TRBJ2-1	15
TGTGCCAGCAGCCCCCGGGACAGTTCCTACAATGAGCAGTTCTTC	CASSPRDSSYNEQFF	many	TRBV9	TRBD1	TRBJ2-1	15
TGTGCCAGCAGCTTAACACTGGAGCAGTACTTC	CASSLTLEQYF	-	TRBV7-9	-	TRBJ2-7	11
TGTGCCAGCAACCTGGCAGGGATGGACTACAATGAGCAGTTCTTC	CASNLAGMDYNEQFF	many	TRBV11-2	-	TRBJ2-1	15
TGCAGTGCTAATGAGCAGTTCTTC	CSANEQFF	many	TRBV20-1	-	TRBJ2-1	8
TGCAGTGCCACCTCAGCGGGGCCCTCCCCTGTCAATGAGCAGTTCTTC	CSATSAGPSPVNEQFF	many	TRBV20-1	TRBD2	TRBJ2-1	16
TGTGCCAGCAGCCGGGGAGGCGTCAGTGAGCAGTTCTTC	CASSRGGVSEQFF	many	TRBV6-1	-	TRBJ2-1	13
TGCAGCGTCCGGGGACAGGGAGCCGAGCAGTACTTC	CSVRGQGAEQYF	many	TRBV29-1	TRBD1	TRBJ2-7	12
TGTGCCAGCAGCTTAGTTCAGGGCTACGAGCAGTACTTC	CASSLVQGYEQYF	many	TRBV11-2	-	TRBJ2-7	13
TGTGCCGGCGACTGGGGGGAGACCCAGTACTTC	CAGDWGETQYF	many	TRBV2	-	TRBJ2-5	11
TGTGCCAGCGTACCCCTAGCGGGGGGGATCGGGACCCAGTACTTC	CASVPLAGGIGTQYF	many	TRBV2	TRBD2	TRBJ2-5	15
TGTGCCAGCAGCCCAACCCGGGACAGGGGAAACACCGGGGAGCTGTTTTTT	CASSPTRDRGNTGELFF	many	TRBV12-3/TRBV12-4	TRBD1	TRBJ2-2	17
TGCGCCAGCAGCTTCGGACAGGGTTTAGAGACCCAGTACTTC	CASSFGQGLETQYF	many	TRBV5-1	TRBD1	TRBJ2-5	14
TGTGCCAGCAGGGAGGGACTAGTGAGAAATAATGAGCAGTTCTTC	CASREGLVRNNEQFF	many	TRBV2	TRBD2	TRBJ2-1	15
TGTGCCAGCAGCCTGACTGGACAGAACACCGGGGAGCTGTTTTTT	CASSLTGQNTGELFF	many	TRBV9	-	TRBJ2-2	15
TGTGCCACCAGTGATTTGGGTCGGAACACCGGGGAGCTGTTTTTT	CATSDLGRNTGELFF	many	TRBV24-1	-	TRBJ2-2	15
TGCGCCAGCAGCCTCTACGCGGGGGCCAACACCGGGGAGCTGTTTTTT	CASSLYAGANTGELFF	many	TRBV4-1	-	TRBJ2-2	16
TGTGCCAGCAGCCCCCCTTATGATAACTATGGCTACACCTTC	CASSPPYDNYGYTF	many	TRBV7-9	-	TRBJ1-2	14
TGTGCCACCAGAACTGGAGCTACGTACCAAGAGACCCAGTACTTC	CATRTGATYQETQYF	-	TRBV15	-	TRBJ2-5	15
TGCGCCAGCAGCCGGTTAAAAGGCAGGGGCTACACCTTC	CASSRLKGRGYTF	many	TRBV4-1	-	TRBJ1-2	13
TGTGCCAGCAGCTTAGCCGTTAGTCCCGGCGCATACAATGAGCAGTTCTTC	CASSLAVSPGAYNEQFF	-	TRBV11-3	-	TRBJ2-1	17
TGTGCCAGCAGCACCGTAGGGGGTTTTAACAATGAGCAGTTCTTC	CASSTVGGFNNEQFF	-	TRBV14	-	TRBJ2-1	15
TGTGCCAGCATCCTAGGGGGACAGGGGGCGTTATTGACTGAAGCTTTCTTT	CASILGGQGALLTEAFF	many	TRBV28	TRBD1	TRBJ1-1	17
TGTGCCAGCAGCTTCCAACAAACTAGCACAGATACGCAGTATTTT	CASSFQQTSTDTQYF	-	TRBV11-1	-	TRBJ2-3	15
TGTGCCAGCAGCTTCGGGACAGTCAATCAGCCCCAGCATTTT	CASSFGTVNQPQHF	few	TRBV7-2	TRBD1	TRBJ1-5	14
TGTGCCAGCAGTGGACAGGGGCACAACACCGGGGAGCTGTTTTTT	CASSGQGHNTGELFF	many	TRBV2	TRBD1	TRBJ2-2	15
TGTGCCAGCAGTGCCGGACTAGCGAAAGAGACCCAGTACTTC	CASSAGLAKETQYF	many	TRBV25-1	TRBD2	TRBJ2-5	14
TGTGCCAGCAGCCCCCCGGGACAGGGGTTGGTTGACGAGCAGTACTTC	CASSPPGQGLVDEQYF	many	TRBV4-2	TRBD1	TRBJ2-7	16
TGTGCCAGCAGCTCTTTGTCGAACACTGAAGCTTTCTTT	CASSSLSNTEAFF	-	TRBV7-9	-	TRBJ1-1	13
TGTGCCAGCAGCTTAGGTGGGAAGCGGGACGAGCAGTACTTC	CASSLGGKRDEQYF	many	TRBV7-9	-	TRBJ2-7	14
TGTGCCAGCGGGTGGGAGACCCAGTACTTC	CASGWETQYF	many	TRBV2	-	TRBJ2-5	10
TGTGCCAGCAGTTTCATCTCGGGGTACGAGCAGTACTTC	CASSFISGYEQYF	many	TRBV12-3/TRBV12-4	-	TRBJ2-7	13
TGTGCCAGCAGACCGCTGTCGAGCACAGATACGCAGTATTTT	CASRPLSSTDTQYF	-	TRBV6-1	-	TRBJ2-3	14
TGTGCCAGCAGTGGATTCCACAGGGGGCAAGGAAACACCATATATTTT	CASSGFHRGQGNTIYF	many	TRBV12-3/TRBV12-4	TRBD1	TRBJ1-3	16
TGTGCCAGCACCTTCACCGCCGGGTTATCCCATCAACGGGCTTACAATGAGCAGTTCTTC	CASTFTAGLSHQRAYNEQFF	-	TRBV12-3/TRBV12-4	-	TRBJ2-1	20
TGCAGTGCTAGGACCCGGGACAGCAATGAAAAACTGTTTTTT	CSARTRDSNEKLFF	many	TRBV20-1	TRBD1	TRBJ1-4	14